This TCR beta chain appears in the sequencing data of a study of T cell changes during pregnancy in multiple sclerosis. Libraries were prepared by immunoSEQ multiplex PCR; TCRdb keeps only in-frame clonotypes and omits some of them. The table includes just over 40,000 clones, approximately 88% detected once. This clone was detected a few times. J gave up 0 bases and V 0 bases, and 2 bases lay outside the gene matches. Germline values: CDR1 MRHNA, CDR2 SNTAGT. The CDR3 has 17 amino acids. This TCR derives from a female donor in good health, enrolled as a control in a pregnancy study. Sequencing was performed on peripheral blood, taken in the first trimester of pregnancy. This chain joins TRBV6-4 and TRBJ2-2; 9 nucleotides align to TRBD2. CDR3 nucleotides: TGTGCCAGCAGTGACTCCCCTAGCGGGGCGAACACCGGGGAGCTGTTTTTT. As protein: CASSDSPSGANTGELFF.